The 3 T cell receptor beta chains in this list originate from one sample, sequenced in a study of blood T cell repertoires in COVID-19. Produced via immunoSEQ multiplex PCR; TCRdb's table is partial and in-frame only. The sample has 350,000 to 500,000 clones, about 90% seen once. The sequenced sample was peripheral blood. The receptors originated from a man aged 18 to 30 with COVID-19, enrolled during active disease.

The CDR3 loop is CASSPLESSKTQYF. The CDR3 DNA sequence: TGTGCCAGCAGTCCCCTCGAGTCTTCGAAGACCCAGTACTTC. J is TRBJ2-5 and V is TRBV7-9; D is unclear. Trimming stripped 6 bases from V and 6 bases from J, with 17 bases between. This CDR3 spans 14 amino acids. Germline CDR1 reads SEHNR; CDR2 reads FQNEAQ (reference sequence).

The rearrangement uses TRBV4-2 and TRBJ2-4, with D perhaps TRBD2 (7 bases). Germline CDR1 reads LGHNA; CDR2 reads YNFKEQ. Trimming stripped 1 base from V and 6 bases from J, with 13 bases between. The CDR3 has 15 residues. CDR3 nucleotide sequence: TGTGCCAGCAGCCAAGGAGGGGGGGGTGTAAACATTCAGTACTTC. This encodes CASSQGGGGVNIQYF.

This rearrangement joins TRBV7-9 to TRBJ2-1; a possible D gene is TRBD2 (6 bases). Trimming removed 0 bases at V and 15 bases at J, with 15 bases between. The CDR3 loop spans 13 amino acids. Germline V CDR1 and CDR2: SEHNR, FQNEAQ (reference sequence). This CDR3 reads CASSLAGGAGVFF. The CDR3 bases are TGTGCCAGCAGCTTAGCCGGAGGGGCGGGTGTGTTCTTC.